Here is one TCR beta chain with its context. The data were taken from a study of T cell repertoires in aging, cancer and after chemotherapy. In the study overall: Over several months to years, re-sampled healthy donor repertoires clearly shared clones.

The CDR3 sequence is 15 residues long. Losses at the gene ends were 5 bases for V and 0 bases for J; bases not matched to a gene: 4. The germline CDR1 and CDR2 sequences are LNHDA and SQIVND (reference sequence). Rearranged V-D-J TRB sequences were amplified with a mixed TRB-A/B primer pool. TCRdb recomputed calls from the multiplex PCR reads with MiXCR, one row per CDR3 protein. The table records 7,000 to 9,500 distinct CDR3 sequences, around 34% of them present only once. Amplification of TCR beta used genomic DNA extracted from peripheral blood. The sequencing sample was made of blood. The sequence was collected from a human donor in good health. The donor label of this sample is uncertain. The J gene is TRBJ2-7, the V gene TRBV19; 10 bases align to TRBD2. The CDR3 is CASSSSGGASYEQYF. The CDR3 DNA sequence: TGTGCCAGTAGTTCGAGCGGGGGGGCCTCCTACGAGCAGTACTTC.